The clone carrying this T cell receptor beta chain was counted only a few times. Each CDR3 protein is one row after TCRdb ran MiXCR on the reads. The sample contains some 300,000 distinct CDR3 sequences, roughly a tenth of which appear only once. This sample stems from a study of T cell repertoires in cytomegalovirus infection. CDR3 length: 14 residues. Germline V gene data show CDR1 as MDHEN and CDR2 as SYDVKM. V shed 5 bases and J shed 0 bases, with 8 bases lying between them. The receptor was isolated from a human donor in good health (CMV status not recorded). Some clones in this sample may be carry-over from other donors' samples. This chain uses TRBV28 with TRBJ2-1; a weak D match, TRBD2 (6 bases). Sequenced material: PBMCs. The CDR3 DNA is TGTGCCAGCAGTGTCGGGAGCTCCTACAATGAGCAGTTCTTC. Its protein is CASSVGSSYNEQFF.